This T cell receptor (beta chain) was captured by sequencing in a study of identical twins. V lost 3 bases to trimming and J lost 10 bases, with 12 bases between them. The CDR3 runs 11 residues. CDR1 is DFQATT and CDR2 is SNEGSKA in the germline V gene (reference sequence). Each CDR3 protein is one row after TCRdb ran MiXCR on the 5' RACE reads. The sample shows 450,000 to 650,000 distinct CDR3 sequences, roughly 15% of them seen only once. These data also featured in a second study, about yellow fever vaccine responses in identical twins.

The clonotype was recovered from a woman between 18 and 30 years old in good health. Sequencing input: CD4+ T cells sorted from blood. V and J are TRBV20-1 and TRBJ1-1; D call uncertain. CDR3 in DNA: TGCAGTGCTAGCCGTACCAAGGGAGCTTTCTTT. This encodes CSASRTKGAFF.